The source of this TCR beta chain is a study of blood T cells in healthy people across ages. Findings of the study overall: Diversity estimates drawn from one million T cells were deemed underestimates. The long-lived group displayed more naive CD4+ cells, plus higher diversity, than the aged donors did.

This clonotype was seen only a few times. Its target is unknown. CDR1 is SNHLY and CDR2 is FYNNEI in the germline V gene. The CDR3 contains 13 residues. The junction had 11 bases not matched to a gene; V was cut back by 11 bases and J by 8 bases. The use of a sample-barcoded 5' primer and a J-beta primer mix characterized a second PCR of roughly 6 to 12 cycles. TCRdb ran MiXCR on the 5' RACE reads and lists one entry per CDR3 protein. In the table there are approximately 1.5 million distinct CDR3 sequences, about 35% of which are singletons. The sequence was obtained from a woman aged 30 to 39 in good health. This chain links TRBV2 with TRBJ2-1; TRBD1 matches 8 bases. The sample comprised blood. Here the CDR3 reads CAGSRQGFDEQFF. The CDR3 nucleotides are TGTGCCGGATCCCGACAGGGGTTCGATGAGCAGTTCTTC.